The present T cell receptor (beta chain) was sequenced within a study of human T cells and chemical hapten exposure. Study observations and caveats: No change in TCRs above 1 in 1000 frequency was produced by DPC sensitization.

Germline CDR1 and CDR2: LGHNA and YSLEER. This CDR3 has 17 residues. V shed 0 bases and J shed 2 bases, with 16 bases lying between them. Indicated time point: healthy volunteer bleed at 6 weeks. Sequencing started from total RNA isolated from unfractionated whole blood. This clonotype was detected a few times. The antigen is undetermined. During construction of the library, unique molecular identifiers were attached to individual cDNA molecules for quantitative, reproducible TCR counting. In the study's own analysis: With a range of roughly 23,224 to 690,600, the median per sample was 95,638 TCRs. One entry per CDR3 protein results from TCRdb running MiXCR on the RACE reads. It is TCRdb's table, rather than the study itself, that gives the V and J calls and clone size. Of around 80,000 distinct CDR3 sequences listed, 7% to 9% are singletons.

This TCR was recovered from a male donor in good health. Some clones in this sample may be carry-over from other donors' samples. Input material: whole blood. The rearrangement joins TRBV4-3 to TRBJ1-1, with a weak D call TRBD1 (6 bases). This chain's CDR3 is CASSQDRTGQFNTEAFF. CDR3 nucleotide sequence: TGCGCCAGCAGCCAAGACCGTACAGGGCAATTCAACACTGAAGCTTTCTTT.